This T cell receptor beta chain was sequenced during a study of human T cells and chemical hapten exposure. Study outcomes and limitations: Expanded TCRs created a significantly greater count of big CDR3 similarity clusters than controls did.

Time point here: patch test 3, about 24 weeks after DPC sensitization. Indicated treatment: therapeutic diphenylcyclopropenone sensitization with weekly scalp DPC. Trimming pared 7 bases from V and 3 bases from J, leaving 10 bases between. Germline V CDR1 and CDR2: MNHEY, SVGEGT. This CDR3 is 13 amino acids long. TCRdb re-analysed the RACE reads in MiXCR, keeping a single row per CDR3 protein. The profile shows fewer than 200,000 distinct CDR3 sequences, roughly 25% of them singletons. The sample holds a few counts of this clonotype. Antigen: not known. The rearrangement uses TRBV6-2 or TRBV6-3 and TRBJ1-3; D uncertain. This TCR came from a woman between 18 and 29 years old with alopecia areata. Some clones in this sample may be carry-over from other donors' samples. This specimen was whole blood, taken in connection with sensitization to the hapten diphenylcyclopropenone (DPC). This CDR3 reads CASIFAGGNTIYF. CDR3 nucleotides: TGTGCCAGCATCTTCGCGGGTGGAAACACCATATATTTT.